The clone carrying this T cell receptor beta chain was detected ten times or more. No antigen is known for it. A single record per CDR3 protein comes from TCRdb applying MiXCR to the RT-PCR reads. The repertoire holds about 180,000 distinct CDR3 sequences, with 9.5% to 12% as singletons. Trimming at V came to 11 bases and at J to 4 bases, leaving 11 bases not matched to a gene. This CDR3 contains 14 residues. Germline V gene lookup returns CDR1 SEHNR and CDR2 FQNEAQ (reference sequence). This sample was included in a study of response to subunit inactivated influenza vaccine. Findings and limits, study-wide: It was the authors' suggestion that each seasonal influenza vaccination recruits few new T cells.

Material: CD8+ T cells sorted from PBMCs, obtained less than 25 months after vaccination. This clonotype was obtained from a man aged 45 to 70 who received an inactivated influenza vaccine. This chain uses TRBV7-9 with TRBJ2-1, with 7 bases lining up with TRBD1. In nucleotides, the CDR3 is TGTGCCTTCCCCAAGGGGGCGCGGTACAATGAGCAGTTCTTC. Amino acid sequence: CAFPKGARYNEQFF.